The present entry profiles one T cell receptor (beta chain) with its context. The sample is drawn from a study of T cell changes during pregnancy in multiple sclerosis. The germline gives CDR1 MDHEN, CDR2 SYDVKM. This CDR3 is 15 amino acids long. The ends were cut back, 6 bases at V and 0 bases at J, with 14 bases in the middle. The table came from immunoSEQ multiplex PCR; TCRdb's copy has only in-frame clones and leaves some out. The sample records tens of thousands of clones, 89% being singletons. The clonotype was recovered from a female donor in good health, enrolled as a control in a pregnancy study. The specimen comprised peripheral blood, sampled in the first trimester of pregnancy. The chain combines TRBV28 with TRBJ1-2; D is possibly TRBD1 (6 bases). The DNA for the CDR3 is TGTGCCAGCAGCCTATCTGACAGGCCTAACTATGGCTACACCTTC. Its translation is CASSLSDRPNYGYTF.